What follows are 14 T cell receptor beta chains derived from one specimen sequenced in a study of cytomegalovirus exposure and HLA in healthy donors. In the PCR, 60 Vbeta and 13 Jbeta primers were used. Sequencing used immunoSEQ multiplex PCR; TCRdb keeps in-frame clones, though not all of them. Recorded for this sample: tens of thousands of clones. Sample: PBMCs. The source is a man aged 35 to 55 in good health and CMV-seronegative.

CDR3 residues: CASSLRGGAYEQYF. The CDR3 coding sequence is TGTGCCAGCAGCTTGCGCGGGGGGGCCTACGAGCAGTACTTC. This chain connects TRBV5-4 to TRBJ2-7; 9 positions match TRBD2. The germline V gene encodes CDR1 SGHNT and CDR2 YYREEE (reference sequence). V gave up 1 base and J gave up 2 bases; unmatched junction bases: 1. CDR3 length equals 14 residues.

The rearrangement joins TRBV9 to TRBJ2-2, with D tentatively TRBD2 (7 bases). The CDR3 has 18 residues. V was clipped by 10 bases and J by 4 bases, with 29 bases between them. Per germline, CDR1 SGDLS and CDR2 YYNGEE. For the CDR3, the DNA is TGTGCCCCCAGCTTGGGGGGGGCCAAATACCAGGGCACCGGGGAGCTGTTTTTT. The encoded protein is CAPSLGGAKYQGTGELFF.

The rearrangement joins TRBV25-1 to TRBJ1-1; D remains ambiguous. The germline CDR1 and CDR2 sequences are MGHDK and SYGVNS. Trimming cost V 8 bases and J 4 bases, with 14 bases left between them. The CDR3 has 13 amino acids. The CDR3 nucleotides read TGTGCCAGCTCTGCGGGAGGTTTCACTGAAGCTTTCTTT. Translating gives CASSAGGFTEAFF.

The V call is TRBV7-9, the J call TRBJ2-5; possible D gene TRBD1, 5 bases. Trimming took off 1 base at V and 2 bases at J, with 11 bases between the two ends. Germline-derived CDR1 and CDR2 are SEHNR and FQNEAQ (reference sequence). The CDR3 spans 15 residues. The CDR3: CASSLVAGPQETQYF. In DNA, the CDR3 is TGTGCCAGCAGCTTAGTGGCAGGGCCACAAGAGACCCAGTACTTC.

V usage is TRBV5-1 and J usage is TRBJ2-5, with unresolved D. The CDR3 extends over 14 amino acids. Germline CDR1 and CDR2: SGHRS and YFSETQ. Deletions cut 4 bases from V and 7 bases from J, with 17 bases between. CDR3 region: CASSPLGSEGTQYF. Here the CDR3 DNA reads TGCGCCAGCAGCCCCCTAGGTTCCGAAGGGACCCAGTACTTC.

V and J are TRBV10-3 and TRBJ2-3; D is unclear. The CDR3 is 12 residues long. Germline-derived CDR1 and CDR2 are ENHRY and SYGVKD. Trimming stripped 4 bases from V and 4 bases from J, with 6 bases between. Here the CDR3 DNA reads TGTGCCATCAGTGGAGTTGCAGATACGCAGTATTTT. Translated: CAISGVADTQYF.

This chain links TRBV19 with TRBJ2-7; D is possibly TRBD2 (5 bases). The V end lost 5 bases, the J end lost 3 bases, and 35 bases lay between the germline ends. Germline-derived CDR1 and CDR2 are LNHDA and SQIVND (reference sequence). This CDR3 has 21 residues. The CDR3 loop reads CASSLFRTQMPTFNDCYEQYF. The CDR3 nucleotides are TGTGCCAGTAGTTTATTTCGGACTCAAATGCCCACTTTTAACGATTGCTACGAGCAGTACTTC.

The J gene is TRBJ2-7, the V gene TRBV6-1, with 7 bases fitting TRBD2. The CDR3 is 14 residues long. The germline V gene encodes CDR1 MNHNS and CDR2 SASEGT. V shed 0 bases, J shed 7 bases, and the junction held 6 bases outside the gene matches. CDR3 sequence (DNA): TGTGCCAGCAGTGAAGCCGGGGGGTACCGGGAGCAGTACTTC. Residues: CASSEAGGYREQYF.

The chain employs TRBV10-1 and TRBJ2-2; the D gene is possibly TRBD1 (6 bases). The CDR3 extends over 15 amino acids. The germline gives CDR1 WNHNN, CDR2 SYGVQD (reference sequence). The V gene lost 0 bases and the J gene lost 5 bases, with 10 bases spanning the gap. Written as DNA, the CDR3 is TGCGCCAGCAGTGAGTCCGGCAGGGGAACCGGGGAGCTGTTTTTT. Amino acids: CASSESGRGTGELFF.

The chain couples TRBV15 to TRBJ2-3; no firm D call. CDR1 is LNHNV, CDR2 YYDKDF, per germline (reference sequence). This CDR3 comprises 13 residues. V shed 1 base and J shed 5 bases, with 7 bases lying between them. The CDR3 is CATSRARGDTQYF. CDR3 nucleotides: TGTGCCACCAGCAGAGCCCGAGGAGATACGCAGTATTTT.

V and J are TRBV5-5 and TRBJ2-7, with 7 bases fitting TRBD1. The CDR3 is 15 residues long. V shed 5 bases, J shed 3 bases, and the junction held 11 bases outside the gene matches. Germline V gene data show CDR1 as SGHKS and CDR2 as YYEKEE (reference sequence). The CDR3 region has the DNA TGTGCCAGCAGTTATGAGACGGGACAGAACTACGAGCAGTACTTC. Protein product: CASSYETGQNYEQYF.

In DNA, the CDR3 is TGTGCCAGCAGCCAATATCGGGGGGCGAACACCGGGGAGCTGTTTTTT. This gives the protein CASSQYRGANTGELFF. V and J are TRBV14 and TRBJ2-2, with 7 bases identical to TRBD2. The germline CDR1 and CDR2 sequences are SGHDN and FVKESK. J gave up 0 bases and V 2 bases, and 3 bases lay outside the gene matches. The CDR3 is made up of 16 amino acids.

The CDR3 region is CASSAREDYGYTF. The CDR3 nucleotides are TGTGCCAGCAGTGCGCGTGAGGACTATGGCTACACCTTC. The V gene is TRBV2, the J gene TRBJ1-2; D not certain. CDR1 and CDR2 from the germline V gene are SNHLY and FYNNEI. Trimming took off 4 bases at V and 3 bases at J, with 9 bases between the two ends. This CDR3 is 13 amino acids long.

The chain has TRBV4-1 and TRBJ2-2; 7 nucleotides line up with TRBD2. The germline V gene encodes CDR1 MGHRA and CDR2 YSYEKL. Losses at the gene ends were 1 base for V and 4 bases for J; bases not matched to a gene: 6. The CDR3 covers 16 residues. The CDR3 spells CASSQVQRGGTGELFF. DNA of the CDR3: TGCGCCAGCAGCCAAGTACAGCGGGGAGGCACCGGGGAGCTGTTTTTT.